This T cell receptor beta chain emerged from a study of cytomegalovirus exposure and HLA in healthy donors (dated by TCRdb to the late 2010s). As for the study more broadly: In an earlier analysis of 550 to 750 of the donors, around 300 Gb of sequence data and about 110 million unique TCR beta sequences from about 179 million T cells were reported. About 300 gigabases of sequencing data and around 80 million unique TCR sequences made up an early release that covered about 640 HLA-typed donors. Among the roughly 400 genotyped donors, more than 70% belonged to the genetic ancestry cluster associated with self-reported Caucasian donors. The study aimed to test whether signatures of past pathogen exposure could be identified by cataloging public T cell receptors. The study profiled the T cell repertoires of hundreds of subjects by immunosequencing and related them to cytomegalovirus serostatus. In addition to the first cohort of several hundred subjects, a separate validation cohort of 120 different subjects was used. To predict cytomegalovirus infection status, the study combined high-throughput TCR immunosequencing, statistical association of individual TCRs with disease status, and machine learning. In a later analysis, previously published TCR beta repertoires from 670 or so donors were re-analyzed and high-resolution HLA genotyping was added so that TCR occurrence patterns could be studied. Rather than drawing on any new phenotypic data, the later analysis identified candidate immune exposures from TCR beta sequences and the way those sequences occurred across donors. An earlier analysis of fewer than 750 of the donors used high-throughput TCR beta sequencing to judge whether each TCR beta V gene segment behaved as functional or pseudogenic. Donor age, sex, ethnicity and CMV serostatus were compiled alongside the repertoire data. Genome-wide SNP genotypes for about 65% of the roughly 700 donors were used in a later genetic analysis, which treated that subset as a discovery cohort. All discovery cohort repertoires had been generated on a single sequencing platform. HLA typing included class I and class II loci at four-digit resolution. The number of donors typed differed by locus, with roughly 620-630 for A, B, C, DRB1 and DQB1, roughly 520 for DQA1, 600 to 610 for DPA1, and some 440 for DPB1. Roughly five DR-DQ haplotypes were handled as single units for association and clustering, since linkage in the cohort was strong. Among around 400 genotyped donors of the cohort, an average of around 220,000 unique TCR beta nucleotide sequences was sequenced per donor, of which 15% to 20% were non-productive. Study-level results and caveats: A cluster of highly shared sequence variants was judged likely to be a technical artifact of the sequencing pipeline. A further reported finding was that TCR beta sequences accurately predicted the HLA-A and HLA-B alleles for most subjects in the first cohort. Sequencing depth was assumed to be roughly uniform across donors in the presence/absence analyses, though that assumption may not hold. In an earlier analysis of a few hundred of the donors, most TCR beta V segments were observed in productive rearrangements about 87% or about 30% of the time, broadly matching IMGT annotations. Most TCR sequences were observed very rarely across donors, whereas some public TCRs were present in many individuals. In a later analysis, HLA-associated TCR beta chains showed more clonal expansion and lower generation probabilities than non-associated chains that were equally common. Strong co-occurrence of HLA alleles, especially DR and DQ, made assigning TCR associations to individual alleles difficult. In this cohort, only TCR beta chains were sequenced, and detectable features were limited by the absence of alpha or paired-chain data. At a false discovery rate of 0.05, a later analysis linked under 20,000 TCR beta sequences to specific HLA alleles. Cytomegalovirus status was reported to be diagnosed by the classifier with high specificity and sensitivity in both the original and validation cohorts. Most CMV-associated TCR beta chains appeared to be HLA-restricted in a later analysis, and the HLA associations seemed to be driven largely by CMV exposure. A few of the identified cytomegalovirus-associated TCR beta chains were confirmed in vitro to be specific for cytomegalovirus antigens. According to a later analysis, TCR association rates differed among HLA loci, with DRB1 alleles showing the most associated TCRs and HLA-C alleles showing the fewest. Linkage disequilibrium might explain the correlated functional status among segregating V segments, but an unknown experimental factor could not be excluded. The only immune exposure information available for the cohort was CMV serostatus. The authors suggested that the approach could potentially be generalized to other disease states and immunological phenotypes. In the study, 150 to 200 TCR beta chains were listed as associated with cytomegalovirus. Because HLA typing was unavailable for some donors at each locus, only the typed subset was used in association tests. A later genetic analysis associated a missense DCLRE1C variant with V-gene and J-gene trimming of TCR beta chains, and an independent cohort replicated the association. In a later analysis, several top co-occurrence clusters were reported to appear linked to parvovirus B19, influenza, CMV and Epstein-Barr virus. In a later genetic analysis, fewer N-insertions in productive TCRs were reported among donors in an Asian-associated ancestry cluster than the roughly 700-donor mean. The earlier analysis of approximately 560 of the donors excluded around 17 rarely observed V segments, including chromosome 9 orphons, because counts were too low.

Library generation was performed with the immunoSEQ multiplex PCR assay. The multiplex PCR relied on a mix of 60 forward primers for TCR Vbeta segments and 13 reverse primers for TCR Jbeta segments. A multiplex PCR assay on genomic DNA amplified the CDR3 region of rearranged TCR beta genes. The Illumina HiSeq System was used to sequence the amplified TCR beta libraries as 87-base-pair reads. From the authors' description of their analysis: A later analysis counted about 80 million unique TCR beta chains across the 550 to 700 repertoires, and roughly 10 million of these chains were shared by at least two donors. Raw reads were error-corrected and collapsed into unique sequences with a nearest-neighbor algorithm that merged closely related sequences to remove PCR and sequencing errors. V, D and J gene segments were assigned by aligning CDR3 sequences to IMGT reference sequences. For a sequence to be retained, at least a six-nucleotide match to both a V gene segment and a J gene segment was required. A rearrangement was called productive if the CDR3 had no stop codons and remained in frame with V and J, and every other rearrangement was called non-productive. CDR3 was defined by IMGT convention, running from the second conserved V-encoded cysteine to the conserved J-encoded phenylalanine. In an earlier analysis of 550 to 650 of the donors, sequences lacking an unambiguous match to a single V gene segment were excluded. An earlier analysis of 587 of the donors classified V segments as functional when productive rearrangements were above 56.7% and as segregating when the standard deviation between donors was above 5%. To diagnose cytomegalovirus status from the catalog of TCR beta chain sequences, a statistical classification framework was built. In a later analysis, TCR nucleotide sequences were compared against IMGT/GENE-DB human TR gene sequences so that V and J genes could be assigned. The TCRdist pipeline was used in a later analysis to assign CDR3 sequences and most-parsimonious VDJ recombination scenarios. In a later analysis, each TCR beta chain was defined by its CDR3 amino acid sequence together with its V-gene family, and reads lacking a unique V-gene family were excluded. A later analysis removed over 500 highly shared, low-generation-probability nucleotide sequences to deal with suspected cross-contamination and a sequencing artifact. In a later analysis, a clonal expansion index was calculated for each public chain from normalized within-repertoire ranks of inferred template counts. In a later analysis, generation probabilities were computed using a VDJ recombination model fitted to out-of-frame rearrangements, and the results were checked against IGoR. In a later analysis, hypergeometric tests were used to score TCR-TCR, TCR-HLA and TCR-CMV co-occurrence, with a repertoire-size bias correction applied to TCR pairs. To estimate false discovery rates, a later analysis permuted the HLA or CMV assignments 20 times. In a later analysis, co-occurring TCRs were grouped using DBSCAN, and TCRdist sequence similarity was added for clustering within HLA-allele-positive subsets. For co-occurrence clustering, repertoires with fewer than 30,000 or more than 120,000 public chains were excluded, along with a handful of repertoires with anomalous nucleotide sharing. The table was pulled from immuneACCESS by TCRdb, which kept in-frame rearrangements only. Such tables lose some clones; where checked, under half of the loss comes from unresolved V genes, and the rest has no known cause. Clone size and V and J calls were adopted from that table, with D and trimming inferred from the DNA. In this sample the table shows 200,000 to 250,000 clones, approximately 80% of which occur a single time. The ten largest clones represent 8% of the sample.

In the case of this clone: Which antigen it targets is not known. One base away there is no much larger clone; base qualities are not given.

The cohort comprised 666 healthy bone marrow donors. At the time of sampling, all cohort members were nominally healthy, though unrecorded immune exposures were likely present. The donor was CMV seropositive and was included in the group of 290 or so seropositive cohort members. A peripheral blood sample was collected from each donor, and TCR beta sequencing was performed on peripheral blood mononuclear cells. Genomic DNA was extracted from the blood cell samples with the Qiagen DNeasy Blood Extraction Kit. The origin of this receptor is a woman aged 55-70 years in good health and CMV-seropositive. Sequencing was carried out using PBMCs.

Here the CDR3 is given as CASSLAGGSGYTF. The DNA sequence reads TGTGCCAGCAGCTTGGCAGGAGGTAGTGGCTACACCTTC. The rearrangement joined TRBV5-6 to TRBJ1-2, with the D gene not confidently named. CDR1 is given as SGHDT and CDR2 as YYEEEE, both from the germline V gene. The CDR3 holds 13 amino acids from the cysteine to the phenylalanine. Kept here is only the CDR3 DNA, which spans 39 bases and is read in frame from base 1. Trimming costs V 0 bases and J 7 bases, and their ends lie 10 bases apart. Outside the CDR3, residues come from the reference TRBV5-6 and TRBJ1-2 proteins, so the full variable domain is: DAGVTQSPTHLIKTRGQQVTLRCSPKSGHDTVSWYQQALGQGPQFIFQYYEEEERQRGNFPDRFSGHQFPNYSSELNVNALLLGDSALYLCASSLAGGSGYTFGSGTRLTVV.